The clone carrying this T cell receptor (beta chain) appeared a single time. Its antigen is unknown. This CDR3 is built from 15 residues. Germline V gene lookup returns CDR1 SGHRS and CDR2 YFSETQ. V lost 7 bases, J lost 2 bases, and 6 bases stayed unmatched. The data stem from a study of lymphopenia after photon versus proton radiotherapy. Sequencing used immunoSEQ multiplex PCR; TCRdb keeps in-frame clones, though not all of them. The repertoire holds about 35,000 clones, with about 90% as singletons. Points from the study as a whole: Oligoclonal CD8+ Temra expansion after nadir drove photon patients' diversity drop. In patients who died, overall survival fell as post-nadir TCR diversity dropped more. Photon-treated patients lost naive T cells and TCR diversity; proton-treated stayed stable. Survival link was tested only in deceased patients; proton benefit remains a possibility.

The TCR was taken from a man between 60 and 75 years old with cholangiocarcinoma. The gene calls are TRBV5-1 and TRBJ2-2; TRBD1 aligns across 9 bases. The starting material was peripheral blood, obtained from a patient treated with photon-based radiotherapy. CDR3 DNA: TGCGCCAGCGGAGAACAGGGGGCCAACACCGGGGAGCTGTTTTTT. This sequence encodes CASGEQGANTGELFF. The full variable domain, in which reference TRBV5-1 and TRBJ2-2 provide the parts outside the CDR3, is KAGVTQTPRYLIKTRGQQVTLSCSPISGHRSVSWYQQTPGQGLQFLFEYFSETQRNKGNFPGRFSGRQFSNSRSEMNVSTLELGDSALYLCASGEQGANTGELFFGEGSRLTVL.